The rows below give T cell receptor beta chains drawn from one sample of a study of tumor-infiltrating lymphocytes in primary liver carcinoma. TCRdb analysed the multiplex PCR reads with MiXCR anew, one entry per CDR3 protein. Of about 60,000 distinct CDR3 sequences listed, roughly 70% were seen once; the top ten hold 40%. Sequencing was done on a sample of liver tumor tissue from sampling region 4. The receptors stem from a man aged 40-50 years with primary liver carcinoma and hepatitis B virus infection. Each CDR3 is given with its conserved first and last residue. A D gene is named only where the DNA matches it firmly. Size values are once, few and many counts, or a class for expanded clones, and some rows have none.

j_gene: TRBJ2-3
d_gene: TRBD2
abundance: .
v_gene: TRBV7-9
CDR3aa: CASSWPPGSAGGPASDTQYF
CDR3nt: TGTGCCAGCAGCTGGCCCCCGGGATCAGCGGGAGGGCCGGCTTCAGATACGCAGTATTTT

j_gene: TRBJ1-2
d_gene: TRBD1
abundance: .
v_gene: TRBV7-9
CDR3aa: CTSSRDRVDGYTF
CDR3nt: TGTACCAGCAGCCGGGACAGGGTGGATGGCTACACATTC

j_gene: TRBJ1-5
d_gene: TRBD1
abundance: few
v_gene: TRBV11-2
CDR3aa: CASGLEDRGGQPQHF
CDR3nt: TGTGCCAGCGGCCTAGAGGACAGGGGGGGTCAGCCCCAGCATTTT

j_gene: TRBJ2-1
d_gene: TRBD2
abundance: .
v_gene: TRBV12-5
CDR3aa: CASATSVRAAEQFF
CDR3nt: TGTGCTAGCGCAACTAGCGTGAGGGCCGCTGAGCAGTTCTTC

j_gene: TRBJ2-7
d_gene: .
abundance: .
v_gene: TRBV6-5
CDR3aa: CASSYSRVVTYVQHF
CDR3nt: TGTGCCAGCAGTTACAGCCGGGTTGTTACCTACGTGCAGCACTTC

j_gene: TRBJ2-7
d_gene: .
abundance: .
v_gene: TRBV28
CDR3aa: CASSLQEPVGQYF
CDR3nt: TGTGCCAGCAGTTTACAGGAACCCGTGGGGCAGTACTTC

j_gene: TRBJ1-1
d_gene: .
abundance: .
v_gene: TRBV4-3
CDR3aa: CASSRDTTSKAFF
CDR3nt: TGCGCCAGCAGCCGAGATACCACGTCCAAAGCTTTCTTT

j_gene: TRBJ1-2
d_gene: .
abundance: many
v_gene: TRBV28
CDR3aa: CASSQTGAYGYTF
CDR3nt: TGTGCCAGCAGCCAAACGGGTGCCTATGGCTACACCTTC

j_gene: TRBJ2-1
d_gene: .
abundance: once
v_gene: TRBV11-3
CDR3aa: CASGSGFYDERFF
CDR3nt: TGTGCCAGCGGCTCCGGGTTCTACGATGAGCGGTTCTTC

j_gene: TRBJ2-3
d_gene: TRBD1
abundance: .
v_gene: TRBV4-3
CDR3aa: CASGRRQGGTDTQYF
CDR3nt: TGCGCCAGCGGCCGCCGACAGGGGGGGACAGATACGCAGTATTTT

j_gene: TRBJ2-7
d_gene: .
abundance: .
v_gene: TRBV6-6
CDR3aa: CASSYSREVSYEQYF
CDR3nt: TGTGCCAGCAGTTATAGCCGGGAAGTCTCGTACGAGCAGTATTTC

j_gene: TRBJ2-7
d_gene: .
abundance: .
v_gene: TRBV11-2
CDR3aa: CVSRLDFGTPSSYEQYF
CDR3nt: TGTGTCAGCAGATTAGACTTCGGGACACCCAGCTCCTACGAGCAGTACTTC

j_gene: TRBJ2-2
d_gene: .
abundance: .
v_gene: TRBV11-2
CDR3aa: CVSSSRGSAPGEMFF
CDR3nt: TGTGTCAGCAGCTCTAGAGGGAGTGCCCCCGGGGAGATGTTTTTT

j_gene: TRBJ1-5
d_gene: .
abundance: .
v_gene: TRBV28
CDR3aa: CASSLSCVCNQAQHF
CDR3nt: TGTGCCAGCAGTTTATCTTGTGTGTGCAATCAGGCCCAACATTTT

j_gene: TRBJ2-2
d_gene: .
abundance: .
v_gene: TRBV10-3
CDR3aa: CATSPGRNLGIGELFF
CDR3nt: TGTGCCACCAGTCCGGGACGTAACTTAGGCATCGGGGAGCTGTTTTTT

j_gene: TRBJ1-6
d_gene: .
abundance: .
v_gene: TRBV7-8
CDR3aa: CVSSLYQGQDLNSPLHF
CDR3nt: TGTGTCAGTAGCTTATATCAGGGTCAGGACCTTAATTCACCCCTCCACTTT

j_gene: TRBJ2-3
d_gene: .
abundance: many
v_gene: TRBV11-2
CDR3aa: CASRKPGSDTQYF
CDR3nt: TGTGCCAGCAGAAAACCCGGGTCGGATACGCAGTATTTT

j_gene: TRBJ2-7
d_gene: TRBD2
abundance: few
v_gene: TRBV6-2/TRBV6-3
CDR3aa: CASRGSGRYEQYF
CDR3nt: TGTGCCAGCAGGGGTAGCGGGAGGTACGAGCAGTACTTC

j_gene: TRBJ2-7
d_gene: .
abundance: few
v_gene: TRBV29-1
CDR3aa: CSVEDPRGPWREQYF
CDR3nt: TGCAGCGTTGAAGATCCGCGGGGCCCCTGGAGGGAGCAGTACTTC

j_gene: TRBJ2-7
d_gene: TRBD1
abundance: .
v_gene: TRBV7-9
CDR3aa: CASSLEGGGCEQYF
CDR3nt: TGTGCCAGCAGTTTAGAAGGGGGCGGCTGCGAGCAGTACTTC

j_gene: TRBJ2-7
d_gene: TRBD1
abundance: many
v_gene: TRBV12-3/TRBV12-4
CDR3aa: CASSDRGDYEQYF
CDR3nt: TGTGCCAGCAGTGACAGGGGAGACTACGAGCAGTACTTC

j_gene: TRBJ1-6
d_gene: .
abundance: many
v_gene: TRBV6-6
CDR3aa: CASSDLQGQSPLHF
CDR3nt: TGTGCCAGCAGTGACCTACAGGGTCAATCACCCCTCCACTTT

j_gene: TRBJ1-5
d_gene: .
abundance: few
v_gene: TRBV28
CDR3aa: CARKGEVNQPQHF
CDR3nt: TGTGCCAGAAAAGGGGAAGTCAATCAGCCCCAGCATTTT

j_gene: TRBJ1-2
d_gene: TRBD1
abundance: many
v_gene: TRBV11-1
CDR3aa: CASSRTGTVIANYGYTF
CDR3nt: TGTGCCAGCAGCCGAACCGGGACAGTAATAGCTAACTATGGCTACACCTTC

j_gene: TRBJ2-4
d_gene: .
abundance: .
v_gene: TRBV11-3
CDR3aa: CASSFGAIAKYIHYF
CDR3nt: TGTGCCAGCAGCTTCGGGGCGATAGCCAAATACATTCACTACTTC

j_gene: TRBJ2-7
d_gene: TRBD1
abundance: .
v_gene: TRBV29-1
CDR3aa: CSVGEWDRVVDEQYF
CDR3nt: TGCAGCGTTGGGGAATGGGACAGGGTAGTAGACGAGCAGTACTTC

j_gene: TRBJ1-1
d_gene: TRBD1
abundance: .
v_gene: TRBV4-1
CDR3aa: CASSLGTVALNTEVFF
CDR3nt: TGCGCCAGCAGCCTCGGGACAGTGGCCCTGAACACTGAAGTTTTCTTT

j_gene: TRBJ2-3
d_gene: TRBD2
abundance: .
v_gene: TRBV12-5
CDR3aa: CASDSEAGRRDTQYF
CDR3nt: TGTGCTAGTGATTCCGAAGCGGGACGCAGAGATACACAGTATTTT

j_gene: TRBJ2-2
d_gene: TRBD2
abundance: once
v_gene: TRBV6-6
CDR3aa: CASSPLVGLAGPTNTGVPFF
CDR3nt: TGTGCCAGTAGTCCTCTCGTGGGACTAGCGGGGCCAACGAACACCGGGGTGCCGTTTTTT

j_gene: TRBJ2-5
d_gene: .
abundance: many
v_gene: TRBV11-2
CDR3aa: CASSQTPGGKETQYF
CDR3nt: TGTGCCAGCAGCCAAACTCCTGGGGGGAAAGAGACCCAGTACTTC

j_gene: TRBJ2-7
d_gene: TRBD1
abundance: many
v_gene: TRBV12-3/TRBV12-4
CDR3aa: CASSLGVGGSNEQYF
CDR3nt: TGTGCCAGCTCCCTAGGTGTAGGGGGCTCGAACGAGCAGTACTTC

j_gene: TRBJ1-4
d_gene: .
abundance: .
v_gene: TRBV11-2
CDR3aa: CVSSKTPGGTYEKLFF
CDR3nt: TGTGTCAGTAGCAAGACTCCAGGAGGAACATATGAAAAGCTGTTTTTT

j_gene: TRBJ2-7
d_gene: TRBD1
abundance: medium-sized
v_gene: TRBV11-2
CDR3aa: CASSSRTGGYEQYF
CDR3nt: TGTGCCAGCAGCTCTCGGACAGGGGGCTACGAGCAGTACTTC

j_gene: TRBJ2-7
d_gene: .
abundance: .
v_gene: TRBV10-3
CDR3aa: CAIRLDYVQYF
CDR3nt: TGTGCCATCAGACTAGACTACGTACAGTACTTC

j_gene: TRBJ2-2
d_gene: .
abundance: medium-sized
v_gene: TRBV4-2
CDR3aa: CASSPMTGRTGELFF
CDR3nt: TGTGCCAGCAGCCCGATGACAGGGAGGACCGGGGAGCTGTTTTTT

j_gene: TRBJ2-1
d_gene: TRBD1
abundance: .
v_gene: TRBV10-2
CDR3aa: CASSYRDRGHNEHFF
CDR3nt: TGCGCCAGCAGTTACCGGGACAGGGGCCACAATGAGCACTTCTTC

j_gene: TRBJ1-1
d_gene: .
abundance: .
v_gene: TRBV5-4
CDR3aa: CASRSDDGTEAFF
CDR3nt: TGTGCCAGCAGGAGCGACGATGGCACTGAAGCTTTCTTT

j_gene: TRBJ1-1
d_gene: .
abundance: .
v_gene: TRBV29-1
CDR3aa: CIIVRAGVTEAFF
CDR3nt: TGCATCATTGTTCGTGCTGGGGTTACTGAAGCTTTCTTT

j_gene: TRBJ2-7
d_gene: TRBD2
abundance: medium-sized
v_gene: TRBV12-3/TRBV12-4
CDR3aa: CASTAGGSVQYF
CDR3nt: TGTGCCAGCACAGCGGGAGGCAGTGTGCAGTACTTC

j_gene: TRBJ1-2
d_gene: TRBD1
abundance: .
v_gene: TRBV20-1
CDR3aa: CSARDTGTGTNYGYTF
CDR3nt: TGCAGTGCTAGGGACACCGGGACAGGGACTAACTATGGCTACACCTTC

j_gene: TRBJ2-7
d_gene: .
abundance: .
v_gene: TRBV28
CDR3aa: CAIRDAGSSYEQYF
CDR3nt: TGTGCCATCAGGGACGCGGGGAGCTCCTACGAGCAGTACTTC

j_gene: TRBJ2-3
d_gene: .
abundance: .
v_gene: TRBV11-2
CDR3aa: CAGTMLEGRPDTQYF
CDR3nt: TGTGCCGGCACCATGCTAGAGGGTCGGCCAGATACGCAGTATTTT

j_gene: TRBJ2-3
d_gene: TRBD2
abundance: .
v_gene: TRBV6-1
CDR3aa: CFSGVSSGSPTDAQYF
CDR3nt: TGTTTCAGCGGGGTTTCTAGCGGTTCCCCCACAGATGCGCAGTATTTT

j_gene: TRBJ1-5
d_gene: .
abundance: few
v_gene: TRBV2
CDR3aa: CASSLLGANSNQPQHF
CDR3nt: TGTGCCAGCAGCCTACTCGGGGCCAATAGCAATCAGCCTCAGCATTTT

j_gene: TRBJ2-3
d_gene: TRBD2
abundance: .
v_gene: TRBV4-2
CDR3aa: CASSPGTSGTVTDTQYF
CDR3nt: TGTGCCAGCAGCCCTGGGACTAGCGGGACTGTTACAGATACGCAGTATTTT